The 22 T cell receptor beta chains below all came from one sample that was sequenced in a study of CD8+ T cells in alopecia areata (dated by TCRdb to the late 2010s). What the treatment or condition label conveys for this sample: oral pan-JAK inhibitor, 5-10 mg twice daily. Libraries were built with the immunoSEQ multiplex PCR assay. RNA was extracted from all samples and reverse transcribed into cDNA, which served as template for TCR sequencing. The clones in this table, taken by TCRdb from immuneACCESS, are in-frame only. Not every clone is retained; where verified, under half of the shortfall comes from an unresolved V gene, and the cause of the rest is unknown. Counted in this sample were around 100,000 clones; 60% of them appeared once. Of the sample, roughly 17% falls within the top ten clones. This specimen was CD8+ T cells sorted from blood, taken at approximately week 56, from a patient treated with tofacitinib. Every receptor here comes from a human donor with alopecia areata.

This sequence joins TRBV9 and TRBJ2-5, with D perhaps TRBD1 (6 bases). The CDR3 loop spans 15 amino acids. Looked up from germline, CDR1 is SGDLS and CDR2 is YYNGEE. V lost 0 bases and J 1 base, leaving 10 bases between the germline ends. DNA of the CDR3: TGTGCCAGCAGCGTAGGGGGGCCTGTCCAAGAGACCCAGTACTTC. This codes for CASSVGGPVQETQYF.

This rearrangement joins TRBV7-9 to TRBJ1-1; D not resolved. The ends were cut back, 5 bases at V and 5 bases at J, with 9 bases in the middle. The CDR3 consists of 12 residues. Germline CDR1 and CDR2: SEHNR and FQNEAQ (reference sequence). In nucleotides, the CDR3 is TGTGCCAGCAGCAACTCTGGGACTGAAGCTTTCTTT. Its protein product is CASSNSGTEAFF.

J is TRBJ2-7 and V is TRBV2; D is unresolved. The ends were cut back, 4 bases at V and 3 bases at J, with 19 bases in the middle. CDR1 SNHLY and CDR2 FYNNEI come from the germline V gene. CDR3 length equals 16 residues. The CDR3 reads CASSGFGGDGSYEQYF. The CDR3 DNA follows: TGTGCCAGCAGTGGATTTGGCGGCGACGGCAGCTACGAGCAGTACTTC.

The chain employs TRBV9 and TRBJ1-1; D uncertain. This CDR3 comprises 13 residues. Trimming removed 4 bases at V and 6 bases at J, with 13 bases between. Germline lookup yields CDR1 SGDLS and CDR2 YYNGEE. The CDR3 coding sequence is TGTGCCAGCAGCCCTCAAGACGGACCTGAAGCTTTCTTT. It encodes CASSPQDGPEAFF.

This CDR3 reads CASIDQTDTQYF. CDR3 bases: TGTGCCAGCATCGATCAAACAGATACGCAGTATTTT. The J gene is TRBJ2-3, the V gene TRBV6-6; D remains ambiguous. Trimming took 7 bases from V and 3 from J, leaving 8 bases between them. This CDR3 contains 12 residues. The germline gives CDR1 MNHNY, CDR2 SVGAGI (reference sequence).

The chain carries TRBV4-1 and TRBJ1-2; D unclear. The CDR3 length is 16 residues. Per germline, CDR1 MGHRA and CDR2 YSYEKL. The germline V and J ends were trimmed by 0 bases and 6 bases, with 17 bases remaining between them. Here the CDR3 reads CASSQDFWAREHGYTF. In nucleotides, the CDR3 is TGCGCCAGCAGCCAAGATTTTTGGGCGAGGGAGCATGGCTACACCTTC.

Concerning this clone: One end of the junction varies from germline; a read error may be responsible. This chain uses TRBV6-5 with TRBJ2-3; TRBD1 might be the D (5 bases). Germline V gene data show CDR1 as MNHEY and CDR2 as SVGAGI. CDR3 size: 15 residues. The CDR3, as DNA: TGTGCCAGCAGTGACTCGGGCCAGGGTGGGGATACGCAGTATTTT. This sequence encodes CASSDSGQGGDTQYF.

This clone was counted once. J is TRBJ2-5 and V is TRBV25-1, with a tentative D call TRBD2 (5 bases). The CDR3 covers 13 residues. V lost 7 bases and J 5 bases, leaving 14 bases between the germline ends. Germline assignment: CDR1 MGHDK and CDR2 SYGVNS. The chain's CDR3 is CASNSGGLETQYF. Written as DNA, the CDR3 is TGTGCCAGCAACAGCGGTGGCTTGGAGACCCAGTACTTC.

The rearrangement joins TRBV2 to TRBJ1-1; tentatively, D is TRBD1 (6 bases). Germline V gives CDR1 SNHLY, CDR2 FYNNEI. This CDR3 has 10 amino acids. Trimming removed 11 bases from V and 11 bases from J, with 15 bases in between. The CDR3 nucleotides are TGTGCCTCCCGGGGGGCGGAGGCTTTCTTT. This encodes CASRGAEAFF.

This clone was detected only a few times. The chain uses TRBV30 and TRBJ2-1; D possibly matches TRBD1 or TRBD2 (6 bases each). Trimming removed 2 bases at V and 1 base at J, with 9 bases between. Germline lookup yields CDR1 GTSNPN and CDR2 SVGIG (reference sequence). The CDR3 length is 14 residues. The CDR3 is CAWSRGGSYNEQFF. DNA of the CDR3: TGTGCCTGGAGTAGAGGGGGGTCCTACAATGAGCAGTTCTTC. The whole variable domain, remainder taken from reference TRBV30 and TRBJ2-1, is SQTIHQWPATLVQPVGSPLSLECTVEGTSNPNLYWYRQAAGRGLQLLFYSVGIGQISSEVPQNLSASRPQDRQFILSSKKLLLSDSGFYLCAWSRGGSYNEQFFGPGTRLTVL.

The V call is TRBV29-1, the J call TRBJ2-5, with D perhaps matching TRBD1 or TRBD2 (5 bases each). The V end lost 2 bases, the J end lost 2 bases, and 15 bases lay between the germline ends. Germline CDR1 is SQVTM and CDR2 is ANQGSEA. This CDR3 is built from 15 residues. CDR3 sequence reads: CSVESWDDKQETQYF. The DNA of the CDR3 is TGCAGCGTTGAATCTTGGGACGACAAGCAAGAGACCCAGTACTTC.

This chain connects TRBV10-2 to TRBJ1-5; D not resolved. The V gene lost 5 bases and the J gene lost 1 base, with 12 bases spanning the gap. CDR3 length: 15 residues. Germline lookup yields CDR1 WSHSY and CDR2 SAAADI. Here the CDR3 reads CASSPDLLSNQPQHF. Written as DNA, the CDR3 is TGCGCCAGCAGTCCAGACCTATTAAGCAATCAGCCCCAGCATTTT.

This chain joins TRBV29-1 and TRBJ2-6; maybe TRBD1 (5 bases). The V end lost 0 bases, the J end lost 3 bases, and 6 bases lay between the germline ends. The germline V gene has CDR1 SQVTM and CDR2 ANQGSEA. The CDR3 extends over 14 amino acids. The CDR3 protein is CSVEEGVGANVLTF. Written as DNA, the CDR3 is TGCAGCGTTGAAGAAGGGGTTGGGGCCAACGTCCTGACTTTC.

CDR3 DNA sequence: TGTGCCAGCAGTGAAGTCAAGGGATTCTCCTATAATTCACCCCTCCACTTT. This sequence encodes CASSEVKGFSYNSPLHF. V and J are TRBV6-1 and TRBJ1-6; D call uncertain. Between the trimmed V and J ends, which lost 1 base and 0 bases, there was a span of 10 bases. Germline V gene sequence: CDR1 MNHNS, CDR2 SASEGT. The CDR3 has 17 amino acids.

The gene calls are TRBV5-1 and TRBJ2-1; D is ambiguous. The germline V gene encodes CDR1 SGHRS and CDR2 YFSETQ. Trimming left V 5 bases short and J 0 bases short, with 12 bases between. There are 15 residues in the CDR3. For the CDR3, the DNA is TGCGCCAGCAGTGACGACGCCAGCTCCTACAATGAGCAGTTCTTC. Protein: CASSDDASSYNEQFF.

In this sample, this clone turned up a few times. The gene calls are TRBV9 and TRBJ2-5, with D perhaps TRBD1 (6 bases). Judging by the DNA end, TRBJ2-7 fits better; the J call may be wrong. This CDR3 has 16 amino acids. Germline CDR1 SGDLS, CDR2 YYNGEE. CDR3 protein: CASSAQRGTSSYEQYF. The CDR3, as DNA: TGTGCCAGCAGCGCCCAAAGGGGGACCTCTTCCTACGAGCAGTACTTC.

This chain uses TRBV10-3 with TRBJ2-1; 7 nucleotides line up with TRBD1. In germline, CDR1 is ENHRY, CDR2 SYGVKD. The CDR3 has 14 amino acids. The V gene end was trimmed by 6 bases and the J gene end by 5 bases; junction bases not matched to a gene: 7. The chain's CDR3 is CAIREQGFNNEQFF. The CDR3 DNA reads as TGTGCCATCAGGGAACAGGGGTTCAACAATGAGCAGTTCTTC.

J is TRBJ2-7 and V is TRBV7-8; D gene uncertain. Germline V CDR1 and CDR2: SGHVS, FQNEAQ. V lost 3 bases, J lost 6 bases, and 9 bases lay in between. This CDR3 comprises 12 residues. CDR3 loop: CASSFEGIEQYF. The CDR3 coding sequence is TGTGCCAGCAGCTTCGAAGGGATCGAGCAGTACTTC.

The chain joins TRBV7-6 to TRBJ1-3; D uncertain. Germline loops: CDR1 SGHVS, CDR2 FNYEAQ. This CDR3 is built from 12 residues. Trimming shortened V by 1 base and J by 7 bases, and 5 bases separated the two germline ends. CDR3 sequence (DNA): TGTGCCAGCAGCTTAGGAGCTAACACCATATATTTT. Encoded protein: CASSLGANTIYF. The whole variable domain, remainder taken from reference TRBV7-6 and TRBJ1-3, is GAGVSQSPRYKVTKRGQDVALRCDPISGHVSLYWYRQALGQGPEFLTYFNYEAQQDKSGLPNDRFSAERPEGSISTLTIQRTEQRDSAMYRCASSLGANTIYFGEGSWLTVV.

This chain connects TRBV30 to TRBJ1-2, with D possibly matching TRBD1 (5 bases). Trimming left V 1 base short and J 7 bases short, with 16 bases between. Germline V lookup: CDR1 GTSNPN, CDR2 SVGIG (reference sequence). The CDR3 length is 14 residues. The DNA for the CDR3 is TGTGCCTGGAGTGAGGGACTCGGGACCGGTGGCTACACCTTC. It yields the protein CAWSEGLGTGGYTF.

The chain recombines TRBV4-2 with TRBJ2-1; D is undetermined. CDR3 length equals 15 residues. Germline loops: CDR1 LGHNA, CDR2 YNFKEQ. V was pared by 4 bases and J by 6 bases, with 16 bases between. CDR3 residues: CASSPFIGRRNEQFF. CDR3 in DNA: TGTGCCAGCAGCCCTTTTATCGGCCGCCGCAATGAGCAGTTCTTC.

The chain recombines TRBV7-9 with TRBJ1-1; D gene uncertain. Per the germline V gene, CDR1 is SEHNR and CDR2 is FQNEAQ (reference sequence). The V end lost 1 base, the J end lost 1 base, and 4 bases lay between the germline ends. The CDR3 loop spans 13 amino acids. In DNA, the CDR3 is TGTGCCAGCAGCTTAGATGCGAACACTGAAGCTTTCTTT. Its translation is CASSLDANTEAFF. Supplemented by reference TRBV7-9 and TRBJ1-1, the full variable domain reads DTGVSQNPRHKITKRGQNVTFRCDPISEHNRLYWYRQTLGQGPEFLTYFQNEAQLEKSRLLSDRFSAERPKGSFSTLEIQRTEQGDSAMYLCASSLDANTEAFFGQGTRLTVV.